One T cell receptor (beta chain) is described in this entry. Its target is unknown. Sequenced by immunoSEQ multiplex PCR; TCRdb stores in-frame clones only, minus some. The sample includes about 180,000 clones, about 91% of them seen just once. This record comes from a study of T cell responses to AZD1222 COVID-19 vaccine. Findings of the study overall: Vaccine-associated CD4 TCRs ranged over spike, dominating at 160-218 and 743-854.

This TCR was sampled from an adult who received the AZD1222 COVID-19 vaccine. The specimen was peripheral blood, collected 28 days after the second AZD1222 dose.

The CDR3 sequence: CASSLNPGLAVDEQFF. The DNA of the CDR3 is TGCGCCAGCAGCCTAAATCCGGGACTAGCCGTAGATGAGCAGTTCTTC. The rearrangement uses TRBV5-1 and TRBJ2-1; 9 bases agree with TRBD2. Germline CDR1 reads SGHRS; CDR2 reads YFSETQ. This CDR3 comprises 16 residues. Unmatched junction bases numbered 13, after V lost 4 bases and J lost 8 bases.